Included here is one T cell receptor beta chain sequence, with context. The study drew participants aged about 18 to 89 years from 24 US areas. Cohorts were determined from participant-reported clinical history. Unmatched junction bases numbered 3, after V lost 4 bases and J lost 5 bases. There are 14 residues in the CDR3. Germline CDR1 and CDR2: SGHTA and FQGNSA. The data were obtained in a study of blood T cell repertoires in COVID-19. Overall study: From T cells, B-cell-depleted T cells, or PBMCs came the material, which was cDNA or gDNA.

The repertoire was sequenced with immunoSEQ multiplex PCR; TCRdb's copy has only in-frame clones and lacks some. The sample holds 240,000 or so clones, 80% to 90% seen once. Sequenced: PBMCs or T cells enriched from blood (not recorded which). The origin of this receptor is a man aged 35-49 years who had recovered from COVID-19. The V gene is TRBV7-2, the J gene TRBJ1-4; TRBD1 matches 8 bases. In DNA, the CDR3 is TGTGCCAGCAGCTCCCGGACAGGGAATGAAAAACTGTTTTTT. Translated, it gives CASSSRTGNEKLFF. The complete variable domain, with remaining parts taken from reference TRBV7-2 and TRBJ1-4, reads GAGVSQSPSNKVTEKGKDVELRCDPISGHTALYWYRQSLGQGLEFLIYFQGNSAPDKSGLPSDRFSAERTGGSVSTLTIQRTQQEDSAVYLCASSSRTGNEKLFFGSGTQLSVL.